This T cell receptor (beta chain) originates from a study of blood T cell repertoires in COVID-19. Looking at the study overall: Spain, Italy and the United States supplied samples that represented acute and convalescent COVID-19. PBMCs, B-cell-depleted T cells, or T cells provided the cDNA or gDNA that made up the material.

J was trimmed by 3 bases and V by 7 bases; bases with no gene match: 9. The CDR3 is 15 residues long. Germline loops: CDR1 MNHEY, CDR2 SMNVEV (reference sequence). In the authors' methods: Scientists estimated how many nucleated cells there were by amplifying reference gene primers. Some clones are missing from TCRdb's copy, which holds only in-frame ones; the method was immunoSEQ multiplex PCR. The V and J calls and clone size were taken over from that table, and D and trimming were inferred from the DNA. The table lists hundreds of thousands of clones, roughly 91% of them singletons. Patients from Seattle were sampled longitudinally, starting during active infection.

The rearrangement links TRBV27 to TRBJ2-7; 10 bases are shared with TRBD1. The sequenced sample was peripheral blood. The clonotype originates from a woman aged 50 to 65 with COVID-19, enrolled during active disease. The CDR3 region has the DNA TGTGCCAGCACAAGCGGGACAGGGGTCAACTACGAGCAGTACTTC. Residues: CASTSGTGVNYEQYF.